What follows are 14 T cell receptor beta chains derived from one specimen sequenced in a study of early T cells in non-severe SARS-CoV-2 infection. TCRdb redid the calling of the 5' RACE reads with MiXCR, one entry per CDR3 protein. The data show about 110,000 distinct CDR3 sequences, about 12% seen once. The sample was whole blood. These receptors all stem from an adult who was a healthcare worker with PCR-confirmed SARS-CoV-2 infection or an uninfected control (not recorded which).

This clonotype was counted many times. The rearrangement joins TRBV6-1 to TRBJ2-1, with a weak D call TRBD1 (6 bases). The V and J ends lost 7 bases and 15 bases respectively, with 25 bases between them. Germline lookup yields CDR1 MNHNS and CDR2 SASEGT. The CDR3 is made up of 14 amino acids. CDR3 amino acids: CASTVTGFDDGRFF. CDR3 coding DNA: TGTGCCAGCACCGTGACAGGTTTCGATGATGGTCGGTTCTTC.

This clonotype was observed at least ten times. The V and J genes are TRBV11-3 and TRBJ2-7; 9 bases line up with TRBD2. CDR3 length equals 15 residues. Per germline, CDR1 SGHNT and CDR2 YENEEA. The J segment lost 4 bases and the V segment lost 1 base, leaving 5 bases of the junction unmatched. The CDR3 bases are TGTGCCAGCAGCTTAGCCGCTAGCGGGGCTTACGAGCAGTACTTC. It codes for CASSLAASGAYEQYF.

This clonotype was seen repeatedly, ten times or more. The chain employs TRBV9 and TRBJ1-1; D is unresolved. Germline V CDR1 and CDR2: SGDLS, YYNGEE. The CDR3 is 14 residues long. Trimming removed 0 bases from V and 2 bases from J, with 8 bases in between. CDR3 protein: CASSVGFFNTEAFF. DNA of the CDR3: TGTGCCAGCAGCGTAGGATTCTTCAACACTGAAGCTTTCTTT.

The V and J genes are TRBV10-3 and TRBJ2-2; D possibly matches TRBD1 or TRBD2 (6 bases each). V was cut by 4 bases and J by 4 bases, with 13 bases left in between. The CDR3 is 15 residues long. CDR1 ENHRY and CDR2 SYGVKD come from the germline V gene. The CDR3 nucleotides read TGTGCCATCAGTGTGGGCAGGGGAGGCACCGGGGAGCTGTTTTTT. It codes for CAISVGRGGTGELFF.

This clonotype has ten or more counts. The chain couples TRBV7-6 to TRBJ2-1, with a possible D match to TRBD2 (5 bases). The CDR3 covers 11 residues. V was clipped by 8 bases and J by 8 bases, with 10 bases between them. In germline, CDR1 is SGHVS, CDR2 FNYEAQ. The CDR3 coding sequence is TGTGCCAGCTCTATGAGGGATGAGCAGTTCTTC. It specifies CASSMRDEQFF. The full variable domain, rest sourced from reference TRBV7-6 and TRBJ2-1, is GAGVSQSPRYKVTKRGQDVALRCDPISGHVSLYWYRQALGQGPEFLTYFNYEAQQDKSGLPNDRFSAERPEGSISTLTIQRTEQRDSAMYRCASSMRDEQFFGPGTRLTVL.

The CDR3 bases are TGCAGTGCTAGGGGTGATCAGCCCCAGCATTTT. Its protein is CSARGDQPQHF. The chain carries TRBV20-1 and TRBJ1-5; D is uncertain. V lost 3 bases, J lost 5 bases, and 5 bases lay in between. Germline lookup yields CDR1 DFQATT and CDR2 SNEGSKA (reference sequence). CDR3 length: 11 residues.

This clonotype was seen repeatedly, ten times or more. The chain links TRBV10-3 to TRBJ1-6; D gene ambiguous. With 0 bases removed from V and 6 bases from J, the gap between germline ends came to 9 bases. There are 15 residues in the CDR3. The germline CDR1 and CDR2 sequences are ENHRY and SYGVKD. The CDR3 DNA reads TGTGCCATCAGTGAGTCTCGCGTAGCTAATTCACCCCTCCACTTT. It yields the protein CAISESRVANSPLHF.

Here the CDR3 DNA reads TGTGCCAGCAGCAAAGAACAGGGCCAAGAGACCCAGTACTTC. Translated, it gives CASSKEQGQETQYF. This chain connects TRBV21-1 to TRBJ2-5; the table's TRBD1 call for D was not verified on the DNA. TRBV21-1 is annotated as a pseudogene. This CDR3 has 14 amino acids.

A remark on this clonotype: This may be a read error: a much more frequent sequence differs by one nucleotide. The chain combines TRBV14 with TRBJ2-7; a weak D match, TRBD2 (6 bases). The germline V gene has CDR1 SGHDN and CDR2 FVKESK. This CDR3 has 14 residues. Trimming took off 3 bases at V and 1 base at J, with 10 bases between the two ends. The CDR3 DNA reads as TGTGCCAGCAGCCAGGCGGGGTCATCCTACGAGCAGTACTTC. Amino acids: CASSQAGSSYEQYF. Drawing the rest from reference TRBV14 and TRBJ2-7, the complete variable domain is EAGVTQFPSHSVIEKGQTVTLRCDPISGHDNLYWYRRVMGKEIKFLLHFVKESKQDESGMPNNRFLAERTGGTYSTLKVQPAELEDSGVYFCASSQAGSSYEQYFGPGTRLTVT.

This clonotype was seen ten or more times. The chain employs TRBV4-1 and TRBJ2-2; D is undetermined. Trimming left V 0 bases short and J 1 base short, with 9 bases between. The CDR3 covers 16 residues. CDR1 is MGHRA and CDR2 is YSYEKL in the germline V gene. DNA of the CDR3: TGCGCCAGCAGCCAAGATGCTGGCTTGAACACCGGGGAGCTGTTTTTT. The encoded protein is CASSQDAGLNTGELFF.

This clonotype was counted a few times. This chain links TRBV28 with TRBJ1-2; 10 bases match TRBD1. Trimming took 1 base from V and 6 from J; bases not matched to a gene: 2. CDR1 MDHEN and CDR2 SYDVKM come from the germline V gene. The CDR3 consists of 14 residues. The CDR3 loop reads CASSLSTGGNGYTF. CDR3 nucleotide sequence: TGTGCCAGCAGTTTATCGACAGGGGGCAATGGCTACACCTTC.

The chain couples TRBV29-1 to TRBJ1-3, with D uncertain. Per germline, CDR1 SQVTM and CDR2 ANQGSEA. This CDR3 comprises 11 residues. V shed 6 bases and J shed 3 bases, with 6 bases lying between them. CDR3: CSVALGNTIYF. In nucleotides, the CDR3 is TGCAGCGTAGCGCTTGGAAACACCATATATTTT.

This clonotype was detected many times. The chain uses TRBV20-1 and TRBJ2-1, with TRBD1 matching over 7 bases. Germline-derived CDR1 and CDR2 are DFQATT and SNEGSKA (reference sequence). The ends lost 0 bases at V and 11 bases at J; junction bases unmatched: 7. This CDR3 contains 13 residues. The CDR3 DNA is TGCAGTGCTAGAGATTTAAGGGGGCTCAAGCAGTTCTTC. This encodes CSARDLRGLKQFF.

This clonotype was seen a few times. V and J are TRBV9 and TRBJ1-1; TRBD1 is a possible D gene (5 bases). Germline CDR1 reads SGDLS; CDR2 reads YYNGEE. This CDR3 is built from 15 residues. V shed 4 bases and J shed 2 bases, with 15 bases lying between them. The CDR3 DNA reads TGTGCCAGCAGCCCAGTAGTAGGGGTTAACACTGAAGCTTTCTTT. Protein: CASSPVVGVNTEAFF.